This TCR beta chain originates from a study of blood T cell repertoires in COVID-19. The table came from immunoSEQ multiplex PCR; TCRdb's copy has only in-frame clones and leaves some out. The sample lists roughly 76,000 clones, 70% to 90% occurring once. The specimen was peripheral blood. This TCR was sampled from a man aged 25 to 40 with acute or convalescent COVID-19.

The CDR3 region has the DNA TGTGCCAGCAGCTTAGGAGCCGGGAGGGCCCTTCCAGAGACCCAGTACTTC. Translating gives CASSLGAGRALPETQYF. This chain connects TRBV7-2 to TRBJ2-5; 8 bases are a match to TRBD2. Looked up from germline, CDR1 is SGHTA and CDR2 is FQGNSA. The V gene end was trimmed by 1 base and the J gene end by 4 bases; junction bases not matched to a gene: 11. This CDR3 spans 17 amino acids.